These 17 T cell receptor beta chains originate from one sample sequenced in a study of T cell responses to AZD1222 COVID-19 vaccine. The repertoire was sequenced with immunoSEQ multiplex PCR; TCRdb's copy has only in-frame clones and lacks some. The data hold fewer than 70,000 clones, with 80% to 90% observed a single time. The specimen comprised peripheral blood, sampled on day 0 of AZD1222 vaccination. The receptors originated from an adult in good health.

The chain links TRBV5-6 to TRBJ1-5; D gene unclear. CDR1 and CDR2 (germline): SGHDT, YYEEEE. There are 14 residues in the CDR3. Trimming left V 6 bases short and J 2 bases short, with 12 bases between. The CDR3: CASTTRVGNQPQHF. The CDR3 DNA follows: TGTGCCAGCACCACTCGAGTGGGCAATCAGCCCCAGCATTTT.

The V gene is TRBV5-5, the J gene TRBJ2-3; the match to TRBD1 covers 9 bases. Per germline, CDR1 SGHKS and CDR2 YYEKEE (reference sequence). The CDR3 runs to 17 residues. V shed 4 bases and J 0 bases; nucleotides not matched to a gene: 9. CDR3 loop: CASSRAGTGWSTDTQYF. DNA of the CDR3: TGTGCCAGCAGCCGAGCAGGGACAGGGTGGAGCACAGATACGCAGTATTTT.

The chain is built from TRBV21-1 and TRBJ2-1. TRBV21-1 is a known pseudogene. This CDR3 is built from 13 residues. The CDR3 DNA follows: TGTGCCAGCTGGGAAGGCTCCTACAATGAGCAGTTCTTC. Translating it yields CASWEGSYNEQFF.

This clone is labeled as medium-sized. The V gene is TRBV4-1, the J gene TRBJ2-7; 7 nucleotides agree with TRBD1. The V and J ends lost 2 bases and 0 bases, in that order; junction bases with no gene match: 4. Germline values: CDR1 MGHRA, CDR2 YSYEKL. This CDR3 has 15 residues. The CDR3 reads CASSQSGTASYEQYF. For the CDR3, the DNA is TGCGCCAGCAGCCAATCTGGGACAGCCTCCTACGAGCAGTACTTC.

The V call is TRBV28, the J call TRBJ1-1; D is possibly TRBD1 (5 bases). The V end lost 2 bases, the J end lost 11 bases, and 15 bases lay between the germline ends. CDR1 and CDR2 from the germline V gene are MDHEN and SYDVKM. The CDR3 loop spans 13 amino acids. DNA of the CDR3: TGTGCCAGCAGTTTAGGGGCGACGGGTTGGGCTTTCTTT. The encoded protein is CASSLGATGWAFF.

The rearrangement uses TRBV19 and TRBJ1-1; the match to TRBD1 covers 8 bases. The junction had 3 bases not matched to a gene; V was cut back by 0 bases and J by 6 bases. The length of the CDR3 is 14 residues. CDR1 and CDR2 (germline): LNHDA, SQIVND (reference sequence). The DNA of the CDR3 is TGTGCCAGTAGTATAGAAGGACAGGGTTCTGAAGCTTTCTTT. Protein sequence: CASSIEGQGSEAFF. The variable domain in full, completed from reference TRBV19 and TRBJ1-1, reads DGGITQSPKYLFRKEGQNVTLSCEQNLNHDAMYWYRQDPGQGLRLIYYSQIVNDFQKGDIAEGYSVSREKKESFPLTVTSAQKNPTAFYLCASSIEGQGSEAFFGQGTRLTVV.

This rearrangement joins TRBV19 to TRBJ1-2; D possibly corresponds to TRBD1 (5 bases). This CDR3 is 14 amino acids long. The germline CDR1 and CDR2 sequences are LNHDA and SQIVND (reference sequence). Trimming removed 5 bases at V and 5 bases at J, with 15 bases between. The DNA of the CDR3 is TGTGCCAGTAGTTCCTCCGGGACGGATTATGGCTACACCTTC. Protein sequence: CASSSSGTDYGYTF.

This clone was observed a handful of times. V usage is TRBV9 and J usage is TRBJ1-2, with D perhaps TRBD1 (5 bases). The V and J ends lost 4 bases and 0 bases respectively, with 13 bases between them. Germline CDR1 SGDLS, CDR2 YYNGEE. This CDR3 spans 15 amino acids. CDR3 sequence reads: CASSTQDRANYGYTF. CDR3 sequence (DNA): TGTGCCAGCAGCACTCAAGACAGAGCTAACTATGGCTACACCTTC.

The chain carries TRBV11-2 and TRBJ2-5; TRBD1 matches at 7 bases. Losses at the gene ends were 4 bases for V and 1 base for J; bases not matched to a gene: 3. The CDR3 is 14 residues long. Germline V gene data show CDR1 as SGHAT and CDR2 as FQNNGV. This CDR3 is CASSWGTVQETQYF. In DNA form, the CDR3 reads TGTGCCAGCAGCTGGGGGACAGTCCAAGAGACCCAGTACTTC.

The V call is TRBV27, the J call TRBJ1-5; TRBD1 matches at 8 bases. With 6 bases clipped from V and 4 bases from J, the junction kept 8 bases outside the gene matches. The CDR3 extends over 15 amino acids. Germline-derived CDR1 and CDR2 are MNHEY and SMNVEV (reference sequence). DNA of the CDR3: TGTGCCAGCAGCCTCCGACAGGGGTGGAATCAGCCCCAGCATTTT. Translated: CASSLRQGWNQPQHF.

This CDR3 is CAVGRTGQFF. CDR3 bases: TGTGCCGTCGGCAGGACAGGGCAGTTCTTC. This chain joins TRBV5-8 and TRBJ2-1; 7 bases are a match to TRBD1. The CDR3 is made up of 10 amino acids. CDR1 and CDR2 from the germline V gene are SGHTS and YDEGEE. Germline trimming cut 10 bases from V and 12 bases from J; bases unmatched to any gene: 7.

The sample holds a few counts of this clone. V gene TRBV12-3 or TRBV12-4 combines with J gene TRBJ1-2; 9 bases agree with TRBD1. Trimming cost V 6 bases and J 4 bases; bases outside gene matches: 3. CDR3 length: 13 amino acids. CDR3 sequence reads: CASSSTGGYGYTF. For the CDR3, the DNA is TGTGCCAGCAGCTCGACAGGGGGCTATGGCTACACCTTC.

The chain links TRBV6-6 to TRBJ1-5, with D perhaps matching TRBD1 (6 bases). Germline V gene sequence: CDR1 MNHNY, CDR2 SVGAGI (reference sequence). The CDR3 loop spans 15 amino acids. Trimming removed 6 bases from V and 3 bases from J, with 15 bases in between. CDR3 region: CASRGGRGDNQPQHF. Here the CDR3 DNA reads TGTGCCAGCAGGGGGGGCAGGGGCGACAATCAGCCCCAGCATTTT.

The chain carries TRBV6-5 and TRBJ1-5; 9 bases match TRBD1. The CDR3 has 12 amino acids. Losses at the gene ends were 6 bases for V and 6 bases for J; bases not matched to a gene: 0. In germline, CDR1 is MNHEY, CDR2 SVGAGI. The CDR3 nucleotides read TGTGCCAGCAGGACAGGGGGTCAGCCCCAGCATTTT. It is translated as CASRTGGQPQHF.

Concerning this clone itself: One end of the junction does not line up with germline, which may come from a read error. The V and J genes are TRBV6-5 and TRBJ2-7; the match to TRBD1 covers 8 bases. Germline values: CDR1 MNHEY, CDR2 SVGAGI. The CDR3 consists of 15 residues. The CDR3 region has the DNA TGTGCCAGCAGTGACTCCTCCGACAGGGGAGGTGAGCAGTACTTC. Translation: CASSDSSDRGGEQYF.

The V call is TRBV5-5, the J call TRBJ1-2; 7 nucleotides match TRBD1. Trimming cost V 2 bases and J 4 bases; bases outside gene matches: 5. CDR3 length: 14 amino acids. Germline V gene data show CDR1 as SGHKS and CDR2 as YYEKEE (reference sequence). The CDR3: CASSFGGQTYGYTF. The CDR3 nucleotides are TGTGCCAGCAGCTTTGGGGGACAGACCTATGGCTACACCTTC.

The chain's CDR3 is CASSSRDRAANTEAFF. The CDR3 DNA reads TGTGCCAGCAGCTCCCGGGACAGGGCCGCGAACACTGAAGCTTTCTTT. This rearrangement joins TRBV7-3 to TRBJ1-1; 9 positions agree with TRBD1. The CDR3 spans 16 residues. Germline loops: CDR1 SGHTA, CDR2 FQGTGA. V was clipped by 4 bases and J by 1 base; unmatched bases: 7. The variable domain in full, completed from reference TRBV7-3 and TRBJ1-1, reads GAGVSQTPSNKVTEKGKYVELRCDPISGHTALYWYRQSLGQGPEFLIYFQGTGAADDSGLPNDRFFAVRPEGSVSTLKIQRTERGDSAVYLCASSSRDRAANTEAFFGQGTRLTVV.